The 19 T cell receptor beta chains listed next were all sequenced from one sample in a study of T cells in Graves' hyperthyroidism and ophthalmopathy. Amplification of TCR beta CDR3 regions used RNA as the template. The HTBI set primed first-round TCR CDR3 RT-PCR. A single record per CDR3 protein comes from TCRdb applying MiXCR to the multiplex PCR reads. The table records about 59,000 distinct CDR3 sequences, approximately 57% of them present only once. The sequenced sample consisted of blood. These receptors were collected from a woman aged 60-70 years with Graves' ophthalmopathy.

The table lists this clonotype with many counts. This chain joins TRBV7-2 and TRBJ1-3; D is unclear. The CDR3 is 15 amino acids. Trimming removed 1 base from V and 0 bases from J, with 7 bases in between. From germline, CDR1 is SGHTA and CDR2 FQGNSA. Here the CDR3 DNA reads TGTGCCAGCAGCTTAGGCTCCTCCTCTGGAAACACCATATATTTT. Protein: CASSLGSSSGNTIYF.

V and J are TRBV7-2 and TRBJ1-6, with 12 bases that match TRBD1. CDR3 length equals 19 residues. Losses at the gene ends were 3 bases for V and 8 bases for J; bases not matched to a gene: 14. Germline loops: CDR1 SGHTA, CDR2 FQGNSA. The CDR3 DNA sequence: TGTGCCAGCAGCTTGACTACCGGGACAGGGGGCGCAGAGGATTCACCCCTCCACTTT. It yields the protein CASSLTTGTGGAEDSPLHF.

V usage is TRBV6-5 and J usage is TRBJ2-1; no firm D call. The V end lost 0 bases, the J end lost 8 bases, and 11 bases lay between the germline ends. CDR3 length: 14 residues. CDR1 is MNHEY, CDR2 SVGAGI, per germline. The CDR3: CASSYSVARDEQFF. CDR3 bases: TGTGCCAGCAGTTACTCGGTGGCCCGAGATGAGCAGTTCTTC.

The chain links TRBV29-1 to TRBJ2-1; 14 bases are shared with TRBD2. Germline CDR1 and CDR2: SQVTM and ANQGSEA. This CDR3 region has 14 residues. V was pared by 6 bases and J by 4 bases, with 2 bases of the junction left unmatched. CDR3 sequence: CSVGTSGGYNEQFF. Here the CDR3 DNA reads TGCAGCGTGGGGACTAGCGGGGGTTACAATGAGCAGTTCTTC.

In the case of this clonotype: This likely comes from a read error, as the CDR3 has no conserved phenylalanine or tryptophan at its end. The V gene is TRBV5-8, the J gene TRBJ2-5, with 13 bases lining up with TRBD2. V lost 4 bases to trimming and J lost 5 bases; unmatched junction nucleotides: 14. CDR3 length: 18 amino acids. Germline V lookup: CDR1 SGHTS, CDR2 YDEGEE. The DNA for the CDR3 is TGTGCCAGCAGCCAAGAACGGGAACTAGCGGGAGGGAGCGAGACCCAGTACCTC. This codes for CASSQERELAGGSETQYL.

This clonotype was seen only a few times. DNA of the CDR3: TGTGCCAGCAGCTTAAACTGGGGGATCGATTACTCACCCCTCCACTTT. Protein: CASSLNWGIDYSPLHF. The chain links TRBV7-8 to TRBJ1-6; D is possibly TRBD1 (5 bases). Germline V gives CDR1 SGHVS, CDR2 FQNEAQ. Trimming shortened V by 2 bases and J by 10 bases, and 18 bases separated the two germline ends. The CDR3 consists of 16 residues.

This clonotype showed up many times. J is TRBJ2-2 and V is TRBV11-2; D gene unclear. Looked up from germline, CDR1 is SGHAT and CDR2 is FQNNGV. Trimming pared 7 bases from V and 5 bases from J, leaving 14 bases between. The length of the CDR3 is 14 residues. CDR3 nucleotide sequence: TGTGCCAGCAACTTTGGTGTAGGGACCGGGGAGCTGTTTTTT. Its protein is CASNFGVGTGELFF.

Details on this clonotype: One end of the junction does not line up with germline, which may come from a read error. The J gene is TRBJ2-1, the V gene TRBV6-4, with no clear D. CDR1 and CDR2 (germline): MRHNA, SNTAGT. The CDR3 has 17 residues. As DNA, the CDR3 is TGTGCTAGCAGTGACTCGATGGGCAGGAGATACAACAATGAGCAGTTCTTC. Translated, it gives CASSDSMGRRYNNEQFF.

This clonotype showed up many times. The CDR3, as DNA: TGTGCCAGCAGCCCACGGGTGATCCCCCTCTACGAGCAGTACTTC. Translated: CASSPRVIPLYEQYF. The gene calls are TRBV6-5 and TRBJ2-7; D not resolved. Germline lookup yields CDR1 MNHEY and CDR2 SVGAGI. The V and J ends lost 6 bases and 3 bases respectively, with 18 bases between them. This CDR3 contains 15 residues.

This clonotype was counted many times. The V gene is TRBV7-6, the J gene TRBJ2-5; D remains ambiguous. There are 11 residues in the CDR3. Germline V gene data show CDR1 as SGHVS and CDR2 as FNYEAQ. The V end was cut by 6 bases, the J end by 2 bases, with 4 bases between. The CDR3 DNA reads as TGTGCCAGCAGTATACAAGAGACCCAGTACTTC. This sequence encodes CASSIQETQYF.

This clonotype was seen ten or more times. In DNA form, the CDR3 reads TGTGCCAGCAGCTCCCGGACAGGGAACACCGGGGAGCTGTTTTTT. This translates into CASSSRTGNTGELFF. The rearrangement uses TRBV9 and TRBJ2-2; 7 nucleotides match TRBD1. The CDR3 has 15 amino acids. CDR1 is SGDLS and CDR2 is YYNGEE in the germline V gene. V trimming: 4 bases; J trimming: 1 base; junction bases outside the gene matches: 4. Full variable domain (missing parts from reference TRBV9 and TRBJ2-2): DSGVTQTPKHLITATGQRVTLRCSPRSGDLSVYWYQQSLDQGLQFLIQYYNGEERAKGNILERFSAQQFPDLHSELNLSSLELGDSALYFCASSSRTGNTGELFFGEGSRLTVL.

For this clonotype: The CDR3 does not close with the conserved phenylalanine or tryptophan, likely indicating a read error. No DNA is shown, since the ends of the CDR3 on it are uncertain; the CDR3 is the one TCRdb lists. The chain recombines TRBV6-1 with TRBJ2-7; the D call of TRBD1 is as the table states it, not checked on the DNA. Termini included, the CDR3 measures 12 amino acids. Germline CDR1 reads MNHNS; CDR2 reads SASEGT. The chain's CDR3 is CASSEAGDEQYL.

This clonotype has ten or more counts. The chain employs TRBV20-1 and TRBJ2-7; 9 positions match TRBD1. V shed 0 bases, J shed 4 bases, and the junction held 10 bases outside the gene matches. Germline CDR1 is DFQATT and CDR2 is SNEGSKA (reference sequence). This CDR3 comprises 16 residues. The CDR3 DNA is TGCAGTGCTAGAGACCCCCAGACAGGGACAGGGTACGAGCAGTACTTC. Protein sequence: CSARDPQTGTGYEQYF.

The chain has TRBV15 and TRBJ1-1, with 8 positions matching TRBD1. The CDR3 sequence is 14 residues long. Germline assignment: CDR1 LNHNV and CDR2 YYDKDF (reference sequence). V lost 3 bases to trimming and J lost 10 bases; unmatched junction nucleotides: 10. CDR3 loop: CATSSIGQGGVAFF. The CDR3 nucleotides read TGTGCCACCAGCAGTATAGGACAGGGAGGGGTAGCTTTCTTT. Variable domain in full (rest from reference TRBV15 and TRBJ1-1): DAMVIQNPRYQVTQFGKPVTLSCSQTLNHNVMYWYQQKSSQAPKLLFHYYDKDFNNEADTPDNFQSRRPNTSFCFLDIRSPGLGDTAMYLCATSSIGQGGVAFFGQGTRLTVV.

The chain carries TRBV2 and TRBJ2-3; D is unclear. Between the trimmed V and J ends, which lost 1 base and 2 bases, there was a span of 10 bases. CDR1 and CDR2 from the germline V gene are SNHLY and FYNNEI. This CDR3 is 15 amino acids long. CDR3 sequence: CASSEGGPLTDTQYF. CDR3 nucleotides: TGTGCCAGCAGTGAAGGTGGACCCCTCACAGATACGCAGTATTTT.

The V gene is TRBV10-2, the J gene TRBJ1-2; D is perhaps TRBD1 (5 bases). The CDR3 contains 12 residues. Trimming cost V 2 bases and J 12 bases, with 13 bases left between them. Per the germline V gene, CDR1 is WSHSY and CDR2 is SAAADI. The CDR3 nucleotides are TGCGCCAGCAGTGAGACAGGCTCTGGAAACACCTTC. Translation: CASSETGSGNTF.

This clonotype was seen repeatedly, ten times or more. J is TRBJ2-3 and V is TRBV11-2; 8 bases match TRBD2. The germline CDR1 and CDR2 sequences are SGHAT and FQNNGV. The ends lost 5 bases at V and 3 bases at J; junction bases unmatched: 7. This CDR3 is 15 amino acids long. The CDR3 coding sequence is TGTGCCAGCAGCCCGTGGACTAGCACGACAGATACGCAGTATTTT. Translated: CASSPWTSTTDTQYF.

The table lists this clonotype with many counts. The chain carries TRBV20-1 and TRBJ2-7; tentative D call: TRBD2 (6 bases). V was pared by 3 bases and J by 2 bases, with 11 bases between. Germline CDR1 reads DFQATT; CDR2 reads SNEGSKA (reference sequence). CDR3 length: 13 residues. For the CDR3, the DNA is TGCAGTGCTAGTAGGGACTCTCCCTACGAGCAGTACTTC. Its translation is CSASRDSPYEQYF.

This chain connects TRBV6-1 to TRBJ2-1; perhaps D is TRBD1 or TRBD2 (8 bases each). V was pared by 7 bases and J by 8 bases, with 27 bases between. The CDR3 extends over 17 amino acids. Looked up from germline, CDR1 is MNHNS and CDR2 is SASEGT. The CDR3, as DNA: TGTGCCAGCACCGGGACAGGCGCGGGGGGAAGCTTCCATGAGCAGTTCTTC. Translated: CASTGTGAGGSFHEQFF.